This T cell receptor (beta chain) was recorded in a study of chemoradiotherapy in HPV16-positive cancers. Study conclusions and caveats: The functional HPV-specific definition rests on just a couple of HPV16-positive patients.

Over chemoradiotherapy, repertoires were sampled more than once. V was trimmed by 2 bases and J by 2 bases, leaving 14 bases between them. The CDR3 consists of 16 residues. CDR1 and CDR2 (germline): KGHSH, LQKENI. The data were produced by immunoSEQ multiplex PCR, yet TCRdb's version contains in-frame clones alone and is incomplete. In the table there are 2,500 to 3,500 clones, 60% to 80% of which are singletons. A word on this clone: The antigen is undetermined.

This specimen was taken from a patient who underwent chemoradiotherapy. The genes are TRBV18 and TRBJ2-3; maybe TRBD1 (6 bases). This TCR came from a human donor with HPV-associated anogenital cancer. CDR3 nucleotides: TGTGCCAGCTCACCAAAATTTCAGGGGAACACAGATACGCAGTATTTT. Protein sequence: CASSPKFQGNTDTQYF. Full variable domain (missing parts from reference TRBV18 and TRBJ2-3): NAGVMQNPRHLVRRRGQEARLRCSPMKGHSHVYWYRQLPEEGLKFMVYLQKENIIDESGMPKERFSAEFPKEGPSILRIQQVVRGDSAAYFCASSPKFQGNTDTQYFGPGTRLTVL.